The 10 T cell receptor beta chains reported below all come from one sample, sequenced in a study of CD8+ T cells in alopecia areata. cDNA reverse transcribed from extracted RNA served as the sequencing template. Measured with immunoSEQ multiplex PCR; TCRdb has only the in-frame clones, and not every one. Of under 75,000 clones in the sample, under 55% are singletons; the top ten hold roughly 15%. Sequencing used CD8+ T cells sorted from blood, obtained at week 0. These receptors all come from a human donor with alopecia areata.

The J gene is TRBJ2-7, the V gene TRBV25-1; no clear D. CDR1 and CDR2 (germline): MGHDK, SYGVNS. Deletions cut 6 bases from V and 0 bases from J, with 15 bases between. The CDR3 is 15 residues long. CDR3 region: CASRSLEASSYEQYF. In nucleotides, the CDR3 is TGTGCCAGCAGGAGCTTAGAAGCGTCCTCCTACGAGCAGTACTTC.

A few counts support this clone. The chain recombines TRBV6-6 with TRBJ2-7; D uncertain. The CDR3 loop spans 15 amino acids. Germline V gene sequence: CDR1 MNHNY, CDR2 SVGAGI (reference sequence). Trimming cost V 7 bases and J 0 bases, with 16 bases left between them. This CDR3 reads CASKPLQSLSYEQYF. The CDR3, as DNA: TGTGCCAGCAAGCCCTTACAGAGCCTCTCCTACGAGCAGTACTTC.

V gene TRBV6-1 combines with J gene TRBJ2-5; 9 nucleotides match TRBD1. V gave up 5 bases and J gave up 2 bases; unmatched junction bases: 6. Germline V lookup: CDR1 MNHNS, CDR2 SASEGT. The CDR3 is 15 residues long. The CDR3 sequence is CASSILQGAQETQYF. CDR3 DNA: TGTGCCAGCAGTATCCTACAGGGGGCGCAAGAGACCCAGTACTTC.

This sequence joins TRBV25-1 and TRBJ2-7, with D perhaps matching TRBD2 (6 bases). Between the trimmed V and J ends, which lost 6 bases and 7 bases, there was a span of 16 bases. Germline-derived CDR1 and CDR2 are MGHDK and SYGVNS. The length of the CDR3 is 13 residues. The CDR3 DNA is TGTGCCAGCAGATGGGAGGCTACTACGGAGCAGTACTTC. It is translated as CASRWEATTEQYF.

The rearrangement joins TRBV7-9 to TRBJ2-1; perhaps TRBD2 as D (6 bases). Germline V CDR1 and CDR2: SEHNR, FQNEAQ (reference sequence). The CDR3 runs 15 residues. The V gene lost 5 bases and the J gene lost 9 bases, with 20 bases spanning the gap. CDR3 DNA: TGTGCCAGCAGCCGCGGGGACCGGGGAAGGAGTGAGCAGTTCTTC. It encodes CASSRGDRGRSEQFF.

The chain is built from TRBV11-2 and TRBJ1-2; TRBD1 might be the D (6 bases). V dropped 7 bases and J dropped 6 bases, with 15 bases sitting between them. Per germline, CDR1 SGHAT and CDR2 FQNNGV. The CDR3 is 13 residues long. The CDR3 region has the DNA TGTGCCAGCACCTCGGGAGGGGGTGATGGCTACACCTTC. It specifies CASTSGGGDGYTF.

Written as DNA, the CDR3 is TGTGCCAGCAGTCCCCTTAGAGGGTCTGACACTGAAGCTTTCTTT. Residues: CASSPLRGSDTEAFF. The chain uses TRBV28 and TRBJ1-1; D is unclear. Germline CDR1 MDHEN, CDR2 SYDVKM. There are 15 residues in the CDR3. With 5 bases removed from V and 3 bases from J, the gap between germline ends came to 16 bases.

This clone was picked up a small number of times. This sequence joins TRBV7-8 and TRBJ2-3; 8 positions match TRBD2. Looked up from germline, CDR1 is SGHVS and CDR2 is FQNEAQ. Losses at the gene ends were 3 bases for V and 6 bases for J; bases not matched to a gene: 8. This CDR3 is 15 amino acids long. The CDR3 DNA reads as TGTGCCAGCAGCTTCGGGACTAGGGAATTTGATACGCAGTATTTT. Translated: CASSFGTREFDTQYF.

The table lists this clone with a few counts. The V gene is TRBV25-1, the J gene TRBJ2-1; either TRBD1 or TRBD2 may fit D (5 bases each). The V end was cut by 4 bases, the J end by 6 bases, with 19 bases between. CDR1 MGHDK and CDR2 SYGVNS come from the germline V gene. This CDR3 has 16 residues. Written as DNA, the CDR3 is TGTGCCAGCAGTGCTCAGGGTTTACAACTAGGCAATGAGCAGTTCTTC. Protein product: CASSAQGLQLGNEQFF.

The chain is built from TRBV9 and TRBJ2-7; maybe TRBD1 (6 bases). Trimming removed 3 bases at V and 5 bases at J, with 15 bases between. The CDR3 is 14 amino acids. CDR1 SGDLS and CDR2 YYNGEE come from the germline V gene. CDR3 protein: CASSATGTSHEQYF. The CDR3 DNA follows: TGTGCCAGCAGCGCAACAGGGACGAGCCACGAGCAGTACTTC.